A single sample gave rise to the 28 T cell receptor beta chains below, sequenced in a study of shared clonotypes between healthy human individuals. Only in-frame clones appear in the TCRdb table, and some are missing; sequencing was by immunoSEQ multiplex PCR. The sample comprises about 550,000 clones, nearly 97% of which are singletons, and roughly 0.1% rests with the top ten. Naivety among CD8 cells was defined by CD45RO negativity and positive CCR7 selection, thereby excluding terminally differentiated effector memory CD45RA+ cells. The source material was naive CD8+ T cells sorted from blood. Receptor source: a woman aged 30 to 39 in good health.

The V gene is TRBV9, the J gene TRBJ2-1, with unresolved D. Germline lookup yields CDR1 SGDLS and CDR2 YYNGEE. V shed 3 bases and J shed 0 bases, with 1 base lying between them. This CDR3 is built from 12 residues. The CDR3 region is CASSDSYNEQFF. The CDR3 DNA is TGTGCCAGCAGCGACTCCTACAATGAGCAGTTCTTC.

This chain links TRBV13 with TRBJ2-3; D is uncertain. V lost 0 bases to trimming and J lost 2 bases, with 9 bases between them. Germline V gene data show CDR1 as PRHDT and CDR2 as FYEKMQ (reference sequence). The CDR3 runs to 15 residues. The CDR3 region has the DNA TGTGCCAGCAGCTTAGGTCCGATAGACACAGATACGCAGTATTTT. It translates to CASSLGPIDTDTQYF. The variable domain in full, with the rest retrieved from reference TRBV13 and TRBJ2-3, is AAGVIQSPRHLIKEKRETATLKCYPIPRHDTVYWYQQGPGQDPQFLISFYEKMQSDKGSIPDRFSAQQFSDYHSELNMSSLELGDSALYFCASSLGPIDTDTQYFGPGTRLTVL.

V and J are TRBV27 and TRBJ2-2, with 14 bases that match TRBD2. Germline V gene sequence: CDR1 MNHEY, CDR2 SMNVEV (reference sequence). V shed 1 base, J shed 7 bases, and the junction held 8 bases outside the gene matches. This CDR3 contains 18 residues. The CDR3 loop reads CASSLLTSGRADGGELFF. The CDR3 bases are TGTGCCAGCAGTTTATTGACTAGCGGGAGGGCCGACGGCGGGGAGCTGTTTTTT.

This clone was observed once. V usage is TRBV7-2 and J usage is TRBJ2-3; 13 nucleotides align to TRBD2. CDR1 and CDR2 (germline): SGHTA, FQGNSA. CDR3 length: 17 amino acids. With 2 bases clipped from V and 6 bases from J, the junction kept 8 bases outside the gene matches. Here the CDR3 DNA reads TGTGCCAGCAGCTTAATAATAGGGACTAGCGGGATGGATACGCAGTATTTT. It encodes CASSLIIGTSGMDTQYF.

The chain recombines TRBV19 with TRBJ2-6; maybe TRBD2 (5 bases). Germline CDR1 reads LNHDA; CDR2 reads SQIVND (reference sequence). V lost 7 bases, J lost 0 bases, and 10 bases lay in between. There are 15 residues in the CDR3. CDR3 coding DNA: TGTGCCAGTACCCCCGAGGGCTCTGGGGCCAACGTCCTGACTTTC. It is translated as CASTPEGSGANVLTF.

The chain employs TRBV2 and TRBJ2-1, with 7 bases matching TRBD2. This CDR3 is 18 amino acids long. V gave up 1 base and J gave up 3 bases; unmatched junction bases: 12. In germline, CDR1 is SNHLY, CDR2 FYNNEI. CDR3 sequence reads: CASSEGWGFGTIYNEQFF. CDR3 nucleotide sequence: TGTGCCAGCAGTGAAGGTTGGGGGTTCGGGACTATCTACAATGAGCAGTTCTTC.

The chain joins TRBV5-4 to TRBJ1-4; TRBD1 aligns across 10 bases. Germline CDR1 SGHNT, CDR2 YYREEE (reference sequence). The J segment lost 7 bases and the V segment lost 5 bases, leaving 14 bases of the junction unmatched. CDR3 length: 17 amino acids. The CDR3 coding sequence is TGTGCCAGCAGTCGGGACAGGGGTGGCCTGGCGGTTGAAAAACTGTTTTTT. Protein product: CASSRDRGGLAVEKLFF.

V is TRBV6-5 and J is TRBJ2-7, with 8 nucleotides matching TRBD1. The V and J ends lost 2 bases and 5 bases, in that order; junction bases with no gene match: 11. CDR3 size: 16 residues. Germline V lookup: CDR1 MNHEY, CDR2 SVGAGI. CDR3: CASSYTKTGEKDEQYF. The CDR3 coding sequence is TGTGCCAGCAGTTACACAAAGACAGGGGAGAAGGACGAGCAGTACTTC.

The V gene is TRBV11-3, the J gene TRBJ2-2, with a weak D call TRBD2 (5 bases). CDR3 length: 16 amino acids. The V gene lost 4 bases and the J gene lost 0 bases, with 12 bases spanning the gap. Germline CDR1 is SGHNT and CDR2 is YENEEA. In DNA, the CDR3 is TGTGCCAGCAGCTCTCGGGGTTCGGCGAACACCGGGGAGCTGTTTTTT. This encodes CASSSRGSANTGELFF.

This clone was picked up one time. This sequence joins TRBV27 and TRBJ2-1; D is possibly TRBD2 (6 bases). CDR3 length: 13 residues. The germline V gene encodes CDR1 MNHEY and CDR2 SMNVEV (reference sequence). Trimming took off 5 bases at V and 8 bases at J, with 13 bases between the two ends. The CDR3 DNA reads TGTGCCAGCAGTCTCGGGGGAGTTGATGAGCAGTTCTTC. It codes for CASSLGGVDEQFF.

The genes are TRBV27 and TRBJ1-3; 9 bases align to TRBD1. The V gene's germline CDR1 is MNHEY and CDR2 SMNVEV (reference sequence). Trimming at V came to 1 base and at J to 4 bases, leaving 2 bases not matched to a gene. The CDR3 extends over 15 amino acids. CDR3 DNA sequence: TGTGCCAGCAGTTTATACAGGGGGCAAGGAAACACCATATATTTT. Its protein is CASSLYRGQGNTIYF.

For this clone: One end of the junction fails to match germline, which may point to a read error. The rearrangement joins TRBV13 to TRBJ1-2; perhaps TRBD1 as D (5 bases). The CDR3 extends over 17 amino acids. From germline, CDR1 is PRHDT and CDR2 FYEKMQ (reference sequence). CDR3 sequence reads: CASSLDSGRGAKYGYTF. CDR3 nucleotides: TGTGCCAGCAGCTTAGATTCAGGGAGGGGAGCTAAGTATGGCTACACCTTC.

The genes are TRBV5-6 and TRBJ2-7, with D possibly TRBD1 on 6 matching bases. V was trimmed by 1 base and J by 2 bases, leaving 7 bases between them. The germline CDR1 and CDR2 sequences are SGHDT and YYEEEE. The CDR3 spans 13 residues. CDR3 sequence: CASSLTGTYEQYF. CDR3 nucleotides: TGTGCCAGCAGCTTGACAGGGACCTACGAGCAGTACTTC.

This clone was counted only a few times. The chain joins TRBV9 to TRBJ1-2; maybe TRBD1 (5 bases). The V gene lost 6 bases and the J gene lost 7 bases, with 19 bases spanning the gap. The CDR3 runs 14 residues. Germline V gene sequence: CDR1 SGDLS, CDR2 YYNGEE. CDR3 sequence: CASTTPSAGFGYTF. For the CDR3, the DNA is TGTGCCAGCACCACCCCGTCGGCAGGGTTTGGCTACACCTTC.

This sequence joins TRBV28 and TRBJ2-1; D uncertain. Germline assignment: CDR1 MDHEN and CDR2 SYDVKM. This CDR3 has 13 amino acids. Trimming took off 3 bases at V and 8 bases at J, with 11 bases between the two ends. DNA of the CDR3: TGTGCCAGCAGTTTGAGTGTTGTAGATGAGCAGTTCTTC. Protein: CASSLSVVDEQFF. Full variable domain (rest looked up from reference TRBV28 and TRBJ2-1): DVKVTQSSRYLVKRTGEKVFLECVQDMDHENMFWYRQDPGLGLRLIYFSYDVKMKEKGDIPEGYSVSREKKERFSLILESASTNQTSMYLCASSLSVVDEQFFGPGTRLTVL.

This rearrangement joins TRBV11-1 to TRBJ1-1; 7 bases are shared with TRBD1. The J segment lost 6 bases and the V segment lost 3 bases, leaving 4 bases of the junction unmatched. CDR3 length equals 13 residues. The germline V gene encodes CDR1 SGHAT and CDR2 FQDESV (reference sequence). The CDR3 reads CASSFPRGPEAFF. Here the CDR3 DNA reads TGTGCCAGCAGCTTCCCGAGGGGGCCTGAAGCTTTCTTT.

The genes are TRBV19 and TRBJ2-2, with D perhaps TRBD2 (7 bases). This CDR3 has 15 residues. The germline gives CDR1 LNHDA, CDR2 SQIVND (reference sequence). The V and J ends lost 5 bases and 2 bases respectively, with 12 bases between them. DNA for the CDR3: TGTGCCAGTAGTGGGGGGGCAGCTAACACCGGGGAGCTGTTTTTT. Its translation: CASSGGAANTGELFF.

This clone was seen a few times. The chain recombines TRBV27 with TRBJ1-1; D is undetermined. Germline CDR1 and CDR2: MNHEY and SMNVEV (reference sequence). The CDR3 sequence is 13 residues long. Trimming took 4 bases from V and 4 from J, leaving 10 bases between them. CDR3 protein: CASSSAPGTEAFF. The CDR3 bases are TGTGCCAGCAGTTCGGCGCCAGGCACTGAAGCTTTCTTT.

This clone was counted a single time. The J gene is TRBJ2-7, the V gene TRBV7-9; D might be TRBD1 (6 bases). V gave up 1 base and J gave up 2 bases, with 12 bases separating them. The V gene's germline CDR1 is SEHNR and CDR2 FQNEAQ (reference sequence). The CDR3 is 15 residues long. This chain's CDR3 is CASSLVLSGAYEQYF. CDR3 coding DNA: TGTGCCAGCAGCTTAGTTCTCTCAGGGGCCTACGAGCAGTACTTC.

V and J are TRBV5-5 and TRBJ2-7, with D unresolved. This CDR3 comprises 14 residues. Trimming took off 0 bases at V and 0 bases at J, with 7 bases between the two ends. CDR1 is SGHKS, CDR2 YYEKEE, per germline (reference sequence). CDR3 sequence reads: CASSLARISYEQYF. The DNA of the CDR3 is TGTGCCAGCAGCTTGGCCCGGATCTCCTACGAGCAGTACTTC. Full variable domain (remainder filled in from reference TRBV5-5 and TRBJ2-7): DAGVTQSPTHLIKTRGQQVTLRCSPISGHKSVSWYQQVLGQGPQFIFQYYEKEERGRGNFPDRFSARQFPNYSSELNVNALLLGDSALYLCASSLARISYEQYFGPGTRLTVT.

Points on this clone: Its ends do not fully match the called genes, so a read error is possible. The chain is built from TRBV25-1 and TRBJ2-1, with D tentatively TRBD1 or TRBD2 (6 bases each). The CDR3 runs to 12 residues. Germline assignment: CDR1 MGHDK and CDR2 SYGVNS. The CDR3 is CASSPGAGQFLF. As DNA, the CDR3 is TGTGCCAGCAGTCCGGGCGCGGGACAATTTCTCTTC.

In DNA form, the CDR3 reads TGTGCCAGCAGCTTGGGGGCTTTGAACACTGAAGCTTTCTTT. Amino acid sequence: CASSLGALNTEAFF. The J gene is TRBJ1-1, the V gene TRBV5-4; D not certain. V lost 0 bases and J lost 0, with 6 bases in between. Germline lookup yields CDR1 SGHNT and CDR2 YYREEE (reference sequence). This CDR3 has 14 residues.

V gene TRBV27 combines with J gene TRBJ2-1; D is possibly TRBD2 (6 bases). The germline V and J ends were trimmed by 8 bases and 6 bases, with 20 bases remaining between them. CDR1 and CDR2 (germline): MNHEY, SMNVEV (reference sequence). CDR3 length: 15 amino acids. The CDR3: CASARLGPIANEQFF. The CDR3 DNA follows: TGTGCCAGCGCCAGACTAGGTCCTATCGCCAATGAGCAGTTCTTC.

The V and J genes are TRBV7-6 and TRBJ2-7; TRBD1 or TRBD2 may be the D gene (6 bases each). Germline values: CDR1 SGHVS, CDR2 FNYEAQ. Trimming cost V 1 base and J 4 bases, with 14 bases left between them. There are 15 residues in the CDR3. The CDR3 sequence: CASSLEGGSSYEQYF. The CDR3 nucleotides read TGTGCCAGCAGCTTAGAAGGGGGGTCATCGTACGAGCAGTACTTC.

The rearrangement joins TRBV29-1 to TRBJ2-5; a weak D match, TRBD1 (5 bases). The assigned J gene may be wrong: the sequence end matches TRBJ2-7 better. CDR3 length: 13 amino acids. CDR1 is SQVTM and CDR2 is ANQGSEA in the germline V gene. The CDR3 sequence is CSVGSSGPYEQYF. The CDR3 region has the DNA TGCAGCGTTGGGTCGTCAGGGCCCTACGAGCAGTACTTC.

This clone was seen a single time. The J gene is TRBJ2-3, the V gene TRBV5-1; 10 nucleotides agree with TRBD2. The CDR3 totals 23 residues. CDR1 is SGHRS, CDR2 YFSETQ, per germline. J lost 1 base, V lost 0 bases, and 23 bases had no gene match. The DNA for the CDR3 is TGCGCCAGCAGCTTGGAGCGGGAGGGTAGCCGATTATACAGTCGTTTGGGCACAGATACGCAGTATTTT. Translation gives CASSLEREGSRLYSRLGTDTQYF.

In nucleotides, the CDR3 is TGTGCCAGCAGCCCAGGGGGATCCGGTGAAAAACTGTTTTTT. It is translated as CASSPGGSGEKLFF. This sequence joins TRBV7-9 and TRBJ1-4, with 7 bases identical to TRBD1. The CDR3 is 14 amino acids. From germline, CDR1 is SEHNR and CDR2 FQNEAQ (reference sequence). With 5 bases clipped from V and 7 bases from J, the junction kept 7 bases outside the gene matches.

This clone was counted only a few times. V is TRBV4-1 and J is TRBJ1-1, with D possibly being TRBD1 (5 bases). This CDR3 is 15 amino acids long. Germline lookup yields CDR1 MGHRA and CDR2 YSYEKL. V was shortened by 4 bases and J by 0 bases, with 12 bases between the two germline ends. The CDR3 reads CASSLRQTLNTEAFF. The CDR3 DNA is TGCGCCAGCAGCCTTAGACAGACCTTGAACACTGAAGCTTTCTTT.